The 6 T cell receptor beta chains in this list originate from one sample, sequenced in a study of pediatric ulcerative colitis. Sequencing used immunoSEQ multiplex PCR; TCRdb keeps in-frame clones, though not all of them. The sample lists about 35,000 clones, roughly 81% occurring once. Rectal tissue came from one to two pinch biopsies taken at colonoscopy. Material for sequencing was gut tissue. All receptors derive from a boy between 10 and 17 years old with mild ulcerative colitis.

V and J are TRBV5-4 and TRBJ2-1, with 10 nucleotides matching TRBD2. The V and J ends lost 5 bases and 4 bases, in that order; junction bases with no gene match: 6. The CDR3 has 15 amino acids. Germline CDR1 SGHNT, CDR2 YYREEE (reference sequence). The CDR3 DNA is TGTGCCAGCAGACCTCTAGCGGGGGCTTACAATGAGCAGTTCTTC. It specifies CASRPLAGAYNEQFF.

The chain recombines TRBV19 with TRBJ1-5; D is unclear. V lost 10 bases and J 6 bases, leaving 22 bases between the germline ends. The CDR3 length is 15 residues. CDR1 and CDR2 (germline): LNHDA, SQIVND (reference sequence). CDR3 in amino acids: CATSTYGEPGQPQHF. CDR3 nucleotide sequence: TGTGCCACCTCGACCTACGGGGAGCCGGGTCAGCCCCAGCATTTT.

This clone appeared a few times. The chain links TRBV9 to TRBJ1-2; 10 nucleotides match TRBD1. With 0 bases clipped from V and 6 bases from J, the junction kept 2 bases outside the gene matches. The germline gives CDR1 SGDLS, CDR2 YYNGEE. The CDR3 has 14 amino acids. The CDR3 sequence is CASSVGTGGHGYTF. In DNA form, the CDR3 reads TGTGCCAGCAGCGTAGGGACAGGGGGTCATGGCTACACCTTC.

V and J are TRBV6-1 and TRBJ1-2; D call uncertain. Trimming removed 6 bases at V and 5 bases at J, with 16 bases between. The germline V gene has CDR1 MNHNS and CDR2 SASEGT. The CDR3 has 14 residues. The CDR3 DNA reads as TGTGCCAGCAGACAACGCGAGGGCTGGTATGGCTACACCTTC. Translating it yields CASRQREGWYGYTF.

This clone has just one count. The rearrangement uses TRBV9 and TRBJ1-1, with 8 bases that match TRBD1. After removal of 4 bases from V and 4 bases from J, the junction contained 9 bases not matched to a gene. Germline loops: CDR1 SGDLS, CDR2 YYNGEE. The CDR3 is 15 residues long. CDR3 bases: TGTGCCAGCAGCCCAGAACAGGGGGGAGGCACTGAAGCTTTCTTT. Protein product: CASSPEQGGGTEAFF.

In this sample, this clone turned up once. V and J are TRBV2 and TRBJ1-1; D call uncertain. Germline-derived CDR1 and CDR2 are SNHLY and FYNNEI. The V end was cut by 6 bases, the J end by 0 bases, with 8 bases between. The CDR3 is 13 amino acids. CDR3 DNA sequence: TGTGCCAGCAGAGGGCAAGTGAACACTGAAGCTTTCTTT. This sequence encodes CASRGQVNTEAFF.